This TCR beta chain was found in a study of CD8+CD57+ T cells in acquired aplastic anemia. About the study: The study obtained an average of approximately 2.9 ug of DNA from sorted CD4+ and CD8+ cells.

Whoever was chosen for sequencing had shown CD8+CD57+ cell expansion by flow cytometry. The use of genomic DNA as template underpinned the TCR beta VDJ and CDR3 profiling. Using its own MiXCR run on the reads, TCRdb lists one record per CDR3 protein. The repertoire has around 80,000 distinct CDR3 sequences, under 80% of them found once; the top ten carry 80% to 90%. This receptor was obtained from a human donor with aplastic anemia. The specimen was sorted CD4+, CD8+, or CD8+CD57+ T cells (not recorded which) from PBMCs.

The CDR3 DNA is TGTGCCATCAGCGTGAATATGGGCACAGATACGCAGTATTTT. Its protein is CAISVNMGTDTQYF. The chain has TRBV10-3 and TRBJ2-3; no clear D. CDR3 length: 14 amino acids. Trimming took 6 bases from V and 1 from J, leaving 11 bases between them. CDR1 and CDR2 from the germline V gene are ENHRY and SYGVKD.